The TCR beta chain under discussion was sequenced for a study of regulatory T cells in long-lasting Graves disease. Study-level information: Graves' patients diagnosed newly had used antithyroid drugs under 3 months.

The study, taken as a whole, reports: It was in persistent disease that TRBV28, TRBJ1-2 and TRBJ2-5 were favored. Comparison showed that persistent patients shared more public clonotypes (about 2,600) than new patients (nearly 1,000).

Indicated time point: newly diagnosed GD, antithyroid drugs for less than 3 months. The TCR library used RNA extracted from PBMCs. The sample holds many counts of this clonotype. Antigen unknown. This CDR3 is built from 14 residues. The germline gives CDR1 DFQATT, CDR2 SNEGSKA (reference sequence). V lost 0 bases and J lost 9, with 15 bases in between. Building of the TCR beta libraries involved iRepertoire HTBI primers and Arm-PCR of CDR3 regions. TCRdb re-called the multiplex PCR reads through MiXCR, storing one row per CDR3 protein. The repertoire holds around 240,000 distinct CDR3 sequences, about 18% seen once, with 13% to 15% in the top ten. The sample was also reused in another study, on T cells in Graves' hyperthyroidism and ophthalmopathy.

This clonotype originated in a young woman with Graves disease. The material was peripheral blood mononuclear cells (PBMCs), obtained at new diagnosis, from a patient treated with antithyroid drugs. The chain has TRBV20-1 and TRBJ2-1; D may be TRBD2 (6 bases). In DNA, the CDR3 is TGCAGTGCTAGAGATGGAGGAGGGTGGGGTGAGCAGTTCTTC. Its protein product is CSARDGGGWGEQFF.